These 20 T cell receptor beta chains were sequenced from one sample in a study of blood T cell repertoires in COVID-19. Measured with immunoSEQ multiplex PCR; TCRdb has only the in-frame clones, and not every one. Seen here are fewer than 100,000 clones, 75% to 90% observed once, and the top ten hold less than 9.5%. Sample: peripheral blood. These receptor sequences come from a man in his fifties or sixties with acute or convalescent COVID-19.

V gene TRBV5-1 combines with J gene TRBJ2-7, with D perhaps matching TRBD1 (6 bases). Germline V gene sequence: CDR1 SGHRS, CDR2 YFSETQ. CDR3 length: 15 residues. V lost 5 bases to trimming and J lost 0 bases, with 15 bases between them. The CDR3 region is CASSSGTMSSYEQYF. The CDR3 DNA sequence: TGCGCCAGCAGTTCCGGGACAATGAGCTCCTACGAGCAGTACTTC.

The rearrangement joins TRBV7-6 to TRBJ2-2, with TRBD1 matching 7 bases. The CDR3 is made up of 15 amino acids. Germline values: CDR1 SGHVS, CDR2 FNYEAQ. The ends lost 0 bases at V and 7 bases at J; junction bases unmatched: 5. The CDR3 loop is CASSLALQGNGELFF. The CDR3 nucleotides are TGTGCCAGCAGCTTAGCCCTACAGGGGAACGGGGAGCTGTTTTTT. The complete variable domain, with remaining parts taken from reference TRBV7-6 and TRBJ2-2, reads GAGVSQSPRYKVTKRGQDVALRCDPISGHVSLYWYRQALGQGPEFLTYFNYEAQQDKSGLPNDRFSAERPEGSISTLTIQRTEQRDSAMYRCASSLALQGNGELFFGEGSRLTVL.

J is TRBJ2-3 and V is TRBV12-3 or TRBV12-4; D remains unclear. The CDR3 totals 12 residues. V was clipped by 4 bases and J by 8 bases, with 10 bases between them. The CDR3 reads CASSSSRGTQYF. In DNA form, the CDR3 reads TGTGCCAGCAGTTCGTCGAGAGGTACGCAGTATTTT.

V usage is TRBV6-5 and J usage is TRBJ1-4; 10 nucleotides line up with TRBD1. Germline assignment: CDR1 MNHEY and CDR2 SVGAGI. This CDR3 has 14 residues. V lost 6 bases, J lost 7 bases, and 5 bases stayed unmatched. The CDR3 loop reads CASRTGTGVEKLFF. The CDR3 bases are TGTGCCAGCAGAACCGGGACAGGGGTTGAAAAACTGTTTTTT.

CDR3 residues: CASSPRTGNTGELFF. CDR3 coding DNA: TGTGCCAGCAGCCCCCGGACAGGGAACACCGGGGAGCTGTTTTTT. The chain is built from TRBV7-3 and TRBJ2-2; 7 positions agree with TRBD1. The V gene end was trimmed by 5 bases and the J gene end by 1 base; junction bases not matched to a gene: 4. Looked up from germline, CDR1 is SGHTA and CDR2 is FQGTGA. The CDR3 spans 15 residues.

The chain has TRBV5-4 and TRBJ1-2, with 7 bases identical to TRBD1. The V and J ends lost 4 bases and 0 bases, in that order; junction bases with no gene match: 6. The germline V gene has CDR1 SGHNT and CDR2 YYREEE (reference sequence). CDR3 length: 15 amino acids. The CDR3 sequence: CASSTTGAPNYGYTF. The CDR3 DNA reads as TGTGCCAGCAGCACAACAGGGGCCCCTAACTATGGCTACACCTTC.

This clone has only one observation. The chain uses TRBV30 and TRBJ1-4, with 7 positions matching TRBD1. V lost 5 bases to trimming and J lost 3 bases; unmatched junction nucleotides: 6. In germline, CDR1 is GTSNPN, CDR2 SVGIG (reference sequence). The CDR3 is made up of 14 amino acids. DNA for the CDR3: TGTGCCTGGGACGAGGGGGCGGCTAATGAAAAACTGTTTTTT. Translating gives CAWDEGAANEKLFF.

This chain connects TRBV6-5 to TRBJ1-3; a weak D match, TRBD1 (5 bases). The germline gives CDR1 MNHEY, CDR2 SVGAGI. With 2 bases removed from V and 0 bases from J, the gap between germline ends came to 8 bases. The CDR3 covers 15 residues. This chain's CDR3 is CASSYPRASGNTIYF. The CDR3 DNA reads as TGTGCCAGCAGTTACCCCAGGGCCTCTGGAAACACCATATATTTT.

The rearrangement joins TRBV5-1 to TRBJ1-5, with TRBD1 matching 11 bases. CDR1 SGHRS and CDR2 YFSETQ come from the germline V gene. There are 14 residues in the CDR3. V dropped 4 bases and J dropped 7; count of bases not matched to a gene: 4. This chain's CDR3 is CASSPWTGGQPQHF. The DNA for the CDR3 is TGCGCCAGCAGCCCGTGGACAGGGGGCCAGCCCCAGCATTTT.

The chain is built from TRBV29-1 and TRBJ1-2; 9 bases map to TRBD1. Germline lookup yields CDR1 SQVTM and CDR2 ANQGSEA. The length of the CDR3 is 12 residues. Germline trimming cut 6 bases from V and 7 bases from J; bases unmatched to any gene: 6. The CDR3 DNA sequence: TGCAGCGTGTTCACAGGGGGCAGTGGCTACACCTTC. This sequence encodes CSVFTGGSGYTF.

The chain recombines TRBV7-2 with TRBJ2-7; 7 nucleotides agree with TRBD1. In germline, CDR1 is SGHTA, CDR2 FQGNSA. V shed 2 bases and J 6 bases; nucleotides not matched to a gene: 4. The CDR3 has 13 residues. CDR3 coding DNA: TGTGCCAGCAGCTTACACAGGGGTAGCGAGCAGTACTTC. Its protein is CASSLHRGSEQYF.

The V call is TRBV3-1 (or the pseudogene TRBV3-2), the J call TRBJ1-5; 7 nucleotides line up with TRBD1. V gave up 1 base and J gave up 2 bases; unmatched junction bases: 8. Germline-derived CDR1 and CDR2 are LGHDT and YNNKEL (reference sequence). The CDR3 contains 17 residues. CDR3 DNA: TGTGCCAGCAGCCAAGTCGGTGGAACAGGGGGCAATCAGCCCCAGCATTTT. Translated, it gives CASSQVGGTGGNQPQHF.

The chain combines TRBV30 with TRBJ1-5; TRBD1 matches 9 bases. Germline lookup yields CDR1 GTSNPN and CDR2 SVGIG (reference sequence). This CDR3 contains 14 residues. V lost 5 bases and J lost 4; bases outside the gene matches: 6. Here the CDR3 reads CAWGTGKGNQPQHF. For the CDR3, the DNA is TGTGCCTGGGGGACAGGGAAGGGGAATCAGCCCCAGCATTTT.

V gene TRBV5-6 combines with J gene TRBJ2-1, with D unresolved. Looked up from germline, CDR1 is SGHDT and CDR2 is YYEEEE. V lost 0 bases and J lost 9, with 4 bases in between. The CDR3 is 11 residues long. The CDR3 loop is CASSLAFEQFF. CDR3 DNA: TGTGCCAGCAGCTTGGCCTTTGAGCAGTTCTTC.

In this sample, this clone turned up once. This chain connects TRBV5-4 to TRBJ2-6; D unclear. This CDR3 is 13 amino acids long. CDR1 SGHNT and CDR2 YYREEE come from the germline V gene (reference sequence). V was pared by 6 bases and J by 0 bases, with 4 bases between. Here the CDR3 DNA reads TGTGCCAGCACCTCCTCTGGGGCCAACGTCCTGACTTTC. Amino acid sequence: CASTSSGANVLTF.

This chain connects TRBV2 to TRBJ1-1; maybe TRBD1 (6 bases). CDR3 length: 13 amino acids. Looked up from germline, CDR1 is SNHLY and CDR2 is FYNNEI. Trimming took off 9 bases at V and 9 bases at J, with 20 bases between the two ends. The CDR3 loop reads CARRFPDRPKAFF. Here the CDR3 DNA reads TGTGCCAGACGTTTTCCGGACAGACCTAAAGCTTTCTTT.

The rearrangement joins TRBV19 to TRBJ2-1; 11 bases line up with TRBD2. The V and J ends lost 5 bases and 8 bases, in that order; junction bases with no gene match: 14. CDR1 and CDR2 (germline): LNHDA, SQIVND (reference sequence). The CDR3 consists of 17 residues. The CDR3 bases are TGTGCCAGTAGTGTCCAACCTAGCGGGGGGCTCTCTTATGAGCAGTTCTTC. Translating gives CASSVQPSGGLSYEQFF.

V usage is TRBV27 and J usage is TRBJ1-4; D remains ambiguous. The CDR3 covers 14 residues. Germline V gene sequence: CDR1 MNHEY, CDR2 SMNVEV (reference sequence). The V gene lost 6 bases and the J gene lost 8 bases, with 16 bases spanning the gap. The chain's CDR3 is CASRWRREGEKLFF. CDR3 coding DNA: TGTGCCAGCAGATGGAGACGGGAGGGCGAAAAACTGTTTTTT.

This clone was observed a few times. The chain is built from TRBV7-8 and TRBJ1-2; 9 bases match TRBD1. Germline CDR1 reads SGHVS; CDR2 reads FQNEAQ. This CDR3 is 15 amino acids long. Trimming removed 5 bases from V and 6 bases from J; junction bases left unmatched: 10. CDR3 region: CASSITSQGAHGYTF. CDR3 DNA sequence: TGTGCCAGCAGCATAACATCACAGGGGGCCCATGGCTACACCTTC.

The chain links TRBV6-5 to TRBJ1-1; no definite D call. Germline V lookup: CDR1 MNHEY, CDR2 SVGAGI. Trimming removed 5 bases from V and 0 bases from J, with 10 bases in between. The CDR3 is made up of 14 amino acids. CDR3 in amino acids: CASSTRGLNTEAFF. The DNA for the CDR3 is TGTGCCAGCAGTACACGCGGCTTGAACACTGAAGCTTTCTTT.